Below are 30 T cell receptor beta chains sequenced from a single sample in a study of T cell responses to AZD1222 COVID-19 vaccine. Data came from immunoSEQ multiplex PCR; TCRdb stores just in-frame clones and leaves some out. In the table there are under 110,000 clones, 90% of which are singletons. The sample was peripheral blood, taken on day 0 of AZD1222 vaccination. The receptor source for this set is an adult in good health.

The rearrangement links TRBV11-2 to TRBJ1-2; unclear D gene. From germline, CDR1 is SGHAT and CDR2 FQNNGV. The CDR3 extends over 13 amino acids. Trimming took off 0 bases at V and 8 bases at J, with 10 bases between the two ends. CDR3: CASSLEAPGGYTF. CDR3 DNA sequence: TGTGCCAGCAGCTTAGAGGCTCCAGGAGGCTACACCTTC.

This chain connects TRBV27 to TRBJ1-1, with D unresolved. Germline CDR1 and CDR2: MNHEY and SMNVEV (reference sequence). CDR3 size: 15 residues. Trimming shortened V by 3 bases and J by 1 base, and 12 bases separated the two germline ends. The CDR3 loop reads CASSFSAGGNTEAFF. The CDR3 nucleotides read TGTGCCAGCAGTTTTTCTGCGGGAGGGAACACTGAAGCTTTCTTT.

The chain combines TRBV19 with TRBJ1-1; D uncertain. V lost 7 bases and J 1 base, leaving 10 bases between the germline ends. Germline V gene data show CDR1 as LNHDA and CDR2 as SQIVND (reference sequence). The CDR3 runs to 13 residues. The CDR3 loop reads CASIREGNTEAFF. In DNA form, the CDR3 reads TGTGCCAGTATCCGGGAAGGGAACACTGAAGCTTTCTTT. Supplemented by reference TRBV19 and TRBJ1-1, the full variable domain reads DGGITQSPKYLFRKEGQNVTLSCEQNLNHDAMYWYRQDPGQGLRLIYYSQIVNDFQKGDIAEGYSVSREKKESFPLTVTSAQKNPTAFYLCASIREGNTEAFFGQGTRLTVV.

This chain uses TRBV19 with TRBJ2-3, with 9 bases lining up with TRBD2. V was clipped by 6 bases and J by 2 bases; unmatched bases: 6. Looked up from germline, CDR1 is LNHDA and CDR2 is SQIVND (reference sequence). This CDR3 region has 15 residues. For the CDR3, the DNA is TGTGCCAGTAGCTATAGCGGGAGAGCCACAGATACGCAGTATTTT. This encodes CASSYSGRATDTQYF.

J is TRBJ2-1 and V is TRBV12-3 or TRBV12-4; D remains unclear. The CDR3 consists of 13 residues. Trimming left V 1 base short and J 6 bases short, with 7 bases between. The DNA of the CDR3 is TGTGCCAGCAGTTTAGGATTTCGCAATGAGCAGTTCTTC. Protein: CASSLGFRNEQFF.

This clone came up once. The chain combines TRBV5-1 with TRBJ2-4, with D perhaps matching TRBD1 or TRBD2 (5 bases each). The germline gives CDR1 SGHRS, CDR2 YFSETQ. CDR3 size: 12 residues. The V end lost 4 bases, the J end lost 7 bases, and 9 bases lay between the germline ends. This CDR3 is CASSPEGNIQYF. The CDR3 nucleotides are TGCGCCAGCAGCCCCGAGGGGAACATTCAGTACTTC. The full variable domain, completed using reference TRBV5-1 and TRBJ2-4, is KAGVTQTPRYLIKTRGQQVTLSCSPISGHRSVSWYQQTPGQGLQFLFEYFSETQRNKGNFPGRFSGRQFSNSRSEMNVSTLELGDSALYLCASSPEGNIQYFGAGTRLSVL.

This rearrangement joins TRBV12-3 or TRBV12-4 to TRBJ1-5, with no clear D. The CDR3 consists of 12 residues. Trimming cost V 8 bases and J 1 base, with 6 bases left between them. The DNA for the CDR3 is TGTGCCAGCGGACGAAGCAATCAGCCCCAGCATTTT. Protein sequence: CASGRSNQPQHF.

In its sample, this clone was seen once. The chain uses TRBV2 and TRBJ1-2; D is possibly TRBD1 (6 bases). Germline V gives CDR1 SNHLY, CDR2 FYNNEI. V gave up 7 bases and J gave up 2 bases, with 14 bases separating them. The CDR3 sequence is 14 residues long. In nucleotides, the CDR3 is TGTGCCAGCATAACGGACAGATCCAACTATGGCTACACCTTC. Amino acid sequence: CASITDRSNYGYTF.

The J gene is TRBJ1-2, the V gene TRBV5-1, with 7 bases that match TRBD1. V shed 4 bases, J shed 6 bases, and the junction held 6 bases outside the gene matches. The CDR3 loop spans 13 amino acids. CDR1 and CDR2 (germline): SGHRS, YFSETQ. CDR3 nucleotide sequence: TGCGCCAGCAGCCGAGACAGGGCCCATGGCTACACCTTC. Amino acids: CASSRDRAHGYTF. Looking up the rest from reference TRBV5-1 and TRBJ1-2 gives the full variable domain: KAGVTQTPRYLIKTRGQQVTLSCSPISGHRSVSWYQQTPGQGLQFLFEYFSETQRNKGNFPGRFSGRQFSNSRSEMNVSTLELGDSALYLCASSRDRAHGYTFGSGTRLTVV.

The chain couples TRBV27 to TRBJ1-4; perhaps TRBD1 as D (6 bases). Trimming pared 10 bases from V and 0 bases from J, leaving 15 bases between. The CDR3 consists of 15 residues. Germline CDR1 reads MNHEY; CDR2 reads SMNVEV (reference sequence). The CDR3 loop reads CATKYGGATNEKLFF. The DNA for the CDR3 is TGTGCCACCAAGTATGGGGGCGCAACTAATGAAAAACTGTTTTTT.

This sequence joins TRBV11-2 and TRBJ2-2; D possibly matches TRBD1 or TRBD2 (5 bases each). The CDR3 loop spans 14 amino acids. Trimming shortened V by 5 bases and J by 8 bases, and 15 bases separated the two germline ends. Germline V lookup: CDR1 SGHAT, CDR2 FQNNGV. CDR3 protein: CASSHGTPGGELFF. The CDR3 bases are TGTGCCAGCAGCCACGGGACCCCCGGTGGGGAGCTGTTTTTT.

This sequence joins TRBV10-2 and TRBJ1-6; 12 bases match TRBD1. Germline CDR1 WSHSY, CDR2 SAAADI. This CDR3 region has 16 residues. V gave up 8 bases and J gave up 7 bases; unmatched junction bases: 9. The CDR3 nucleotides read TGCGCCAGCCGCCGGGACAGGGGGCGAATCAATTCACCCCTCCACTTT. It translates to CASRRDRGRINSPLHF.

The chain links TRBV28 to TRBJ1-5, with D tentatively TRBD1 (5 bases). Trimming removed 2 bases at V and 7 bases at J, with 21 bases between. CDR1 MDHEN and CDR2 SYDVKM come from the germline V gene. The CDR3 covers 17 residues. The CDR3 sequence is CASSLLLWQGGLQPQHF. In DNA form, the CDR3 reads TGTGCCAGCAGTTTACTCCTCTGGCAGGGTGGGCTACAGCCCCAGCATTTT. Together with reference TRBV28 and TRBJ1-5, the CDR3 gives the full variable domain: DVKVTQSSRYLVKRTGEKVFLECVQDMDHENMFWYRQDPGLGLRLIYFSYDVKMKEKGDIPEGYSVSREKKERFSLILESASTNQTSMYLCASSLLLWQGGLQPQHFGDGTRLSIL.

V and J are TRBV5-1 and TRBJ1-1; 8 nucleotides align to TRBD1. Germline lookup yields CDR1 SGHRS and CDR2 YFSETQ. CDR3 length: 15 residues. J was trimmed by 4 bases and V by 2 bases; bases with no gene match: 7. CDR3 sequence reads: CASSLRTGGSTEAFF. The DNA of the CDR3 is TGCGCCAGCAGCTTACGTACAGGGGGGTCCACTGAAGCTTTCTTT.

This clone was found a few times. This chain joins TRBV2 and TRBJ2-1; TRBD1 aligns across 9 bases. This CDR3 comprises 15 residues. Per the germline V gene, CDR1 is SNHLY and CDR2 is FYNNEI. Unmatched junction bases numbered 4, after V lost 7 bases and J lost 0 bases. This CDR3 is CASNRGRNSYNEQFF. The CDR3 bases are TGTGCCAGCAACAGGGGGCGTAACTCCTACAATGAGCAGTTCTTC. Using reference TRBV2 and TRBJ2-1 for the parts outside the CDR3, the full variable domain is EPEVTQTPSHQVTQMGQEVILRCVPISNHLYFYWYRQILGQKVEFLVSFYNNEISEKSEIFDDQFSVERPDGSNFTLKIRSTKLEDSAMYFCASNRGRNSYNEQFFGPGTRLTVL.

The chain combines TRBV4-2 with TRBJ2-1, with D perhaps matching TRBD1 (6 bases). In germline, CDR1 is LGHNA, CDR2 YNFKEQ. CDR3 length: 15 amino acids. Trimming shortened V by 3 bases and J by 0 bases, and 9 bases separated the two germline ends. CDR3 sequence reads: CASSQEQGSYNEQFF. The CDR3 DNA is TGTGCCAGCAGCCAGGAACAGGGCTCCTACAATGAGCAGTTCTTC.

The rearrangement links TRBV29-1 to TRBJ1-2; 8 bases are shared with TRBD1. V was pared by 3 bases and J by 4 bases, with 1 base of the junction left unmatched. Germline CDR1 SQVTM, CDR2 ANQGSEA. This CDR3 comprises 12 residues. CDR3 protein: CSVDTGGYGYTF. The CDR3 DNA sequence: TGCAGCGTTGACACAGGGGGCTATGGCTACACCTTC.

The chain joins TRBV24-1 to TRBJ2-5; 8 nucleotides line up with TRBD1. CDR1 and CDR2 (germline): KGHDR, SFDVKD. Trimming cost V 0 bases and J 3 bases; bases outside gene matches: 2. This CDR3 region has 15 residues. CDR3 protein: CATSDLKDREETQYF. Written as DNA, the CDR3 is TGTGCCACCAGTGATTTGAAGGACAGGGAAGAGACCCAGTACTTC.

The chain joins TRBV7-3 to TRBJ2-1, with D uncertain. CDR3 size: 17 residues. From germline, CDR1 is SGHTA and CDR2 FQGTGA. V shed 5 bases and J shed 0 bases, with 17 bases lying between them. Written as DNA, the CDR3 is TGTGCCAGCAGCCCGGTGGCAGCCGTAAGCTCCTACAATGAGCAGTTCTTC. It codes for CASSPVAAVSSYNEQFF.

The chain has TRBV30 and TRBJ1-1; D uncertain. The CDR3 has 11 residues. From germline, CDR1 is GTSNPN and CDR2 SVGIG (reference sequence). V was pared by 2 bases and J by 1 base, with 2 bases between. CDR3 residues: CAWSKNTEAFF. The CDR3 nucleotides are TGTGCCTGGAGTAAGAACACTGAAGCTTTCTTT.

This clone was detected a few times. The chain employs TRBV5-4 and TRBJ1-1; perhaps TRBD1 as D (6 bases). V was pared by 3 bases and J by 0 bases, with 9 bases between. Germline CDR1 and CDR2: SGHNT and YYREEE (reference sequence). CDR3 length equals 14 residues. The DNA of the CDR3 is TGTGCCAGCAGCTCGGGACATATGAACACTGAAGCTTTCTTT. Translation gives CASSSGHMNTEAFF. Combining the CDR3 with reference TRBV5-4 and TRBJ1-1 gives the whole variable domain ETGVTQSPTHLIKTRGQQVTLRCSSQSGHNTVSWYQQALGQGPQFIFQYYREEENGRGNFPPRFSGLQFPNYSSELNVNALELDDSALYLCASSSGHMNTEAFFGQGTRLTVV.

The chain is built from TRBV4-3 and TRBJ1-1; TRBD1 is a possible D gene (6 bases). Trimming stripped 1 base from V and 4 bases from J, with 19 bases between. The CDR3 covers 17 residues. Germline loops: CDR1 LGHNA, CDR2 YSLEER. CDR3 sequence (DNA): TGCGCCAGCAGCCAAGGGTTAAGCAGGGGCTGGGCCACTGAAGCTTTCTTT. It yields the protein CASSQGLSRGWATEAFF.

This clone was seen only once. The V and J genes are TRBV19 and TRBJ2-5, with D perhaps being TRBD1 or TRBD2 (5 bases each). CDR1 is LNHDA and CDR2 is SQIVND in the germline V gene (reference sequence). This CDR3 spans 13 amino acids. V lost 9 bases and J 5 bases, leaving 16 bases between the germline ends. The CDR3 loop is CASNRDLGETQYF. The CDR3 DNA follows: TGTGCCAGCAACCGGGACCTGGGGGAGACCCAGTACTTC.

To note about this clone: At one end the junction does not follow the germline gene, possibly because of a read error. The V call is TRBV7-7, the J call TRBJ2-7; 8 bases fit TRBD1. CDR1 and CDR2 (germline): SSHAT, FNYEAQ (reference sequence). There are 15 residues in the CDR3. CDR3 amino acids: CASSLGTGSNYEQYF. CDR3 nucleotides: TGTGCTAGCAGCTTAGGGACAGGATCGAACTACGAGCAGTACTTC.

The table lists this clone with a count of one. This sequence joins TRBV7-3 and TRBJ2-1, with D perhaps matching TRBD2 (5 bases). CDR1 and CDR2 (germline): SGHTA, FQGTGA. The CDR3 is 13 amino acids. V was shortened by 3 bases and J by 10 bases, with 13 bases between the two germline ends. The CDR3 here is CASSFGLAEEQFF. As DNA, the CDR3 is TGTGCCAGCAGCTTCGGACTCGCCGAGGAGCAGTTCTTC.

DNA for the CDR3: TGTGCCAGCAGTTACTCGTCGAACACTGAAGCTTTCTTT. This encodes CASSYSSNTEAFF. The chain links TRBV6-5 to TRBJ1-1; D not resolved. CDR1 MNHEY and CDR2 SVGAGI come from the germline V gene. Trimming took off 0 bases at V and 1 base at J, with 3 bases between the two ends. The CDR3 is 13 amino acids.

The chain recombines TRBV28 with TRBJ2-3; either TRBD1 or TRBD2 may supply D (5 bases each). V lost 3 bases, J lost 5 bases, and 12 bases lay in between. The CDR3 spans 14 residues. The V gene's germline CDR1 is MDHEN and CDR2 SYDVKM. The CDR3 region is CASSLLAGRDTQYF. CDR3 DNA sequence: TGTGCCAGCAGTTTGTTAGCAGGGAGAGATACGCAGTATTTT. The full variable domain, rest sourced from reference TRBV28 and TRBJ2-3, is DVKVTQSSRYLVKRTGEKVFLECVQDMDHENMFWYRQDPGLGLRLIYFSYDVKMKEKGDIPEGYSVSREKKERFSLILESASTNQTSMYLCASSLLAGRDTQYFGPGTRLTVL.

V is TRBV18 and J is TRBJ2-7; D remains unclear. Looked up from germline, CDR1 is KGHSH and CDR2 is LQKENI. The CDR3 covers 13 residues. Trimming stripped 2 bases from V and 2 bases from J, with 7 bases between. This CDR3 reads CASSPSGAYEQYF. CDR3 DNA: TGTGCCAGCTCACCATCAGGAGCCTACGAGCAGTACTTC.

V and J are TRBV20-1 and TRBJ1-1, with D possibly TRBD1 on 5 matching bases. This CDR3 region has 10 residues. The germline V gene has CDR1 DFQATT and CDR2 SNEGSKA (reference sequence). CDR3 in DNA: TGCAGGGCTGGAGGGACGGAAGCTTTCTTT. Translation gives CRAGGTEAFF.

V is TRBV29-1 and J is TRBJ1-1; 7 bases map to TRBD1. The CDR3 has 13 amino acids. The germline CDR1 and CDR2 sequences are SQVTM and ANQGSEA. V trimming: 8 bases; J trimming: 0 bases; junction bases outside the gene matches: 6. In DNA, the CDR3 is TGCAGCTCCAAGACAGGGCTGAACACTGAAGCTTTCTTT. It is translated as CSSKTGLNTEAFF.